The next 32 T cell receptor beta chains were all read from a single sample in a study of shared clonotypes between healthy human individuals. Naive CD8 cells comprised CD45RO-negative, CCR7-positively selected cells, excluding terminally differentiated effector memory CD45RA+ cells. Data came from immunoSEQ multiplex PCR; TCRdb stores just in-frame clones and leaves some out. Altogether some 740,000 clones are present, approximately 92% being singletons, with the ten largest covering around 24%. Source material: naive CD8+ T cells sorted from blood. The source is a man aged 25 to 40 in good health.

The rearrangement uses TRBV7-8 and TRBJ1-4; 7 bases agree with TRBD1. Germline-derived CDR1 and CDR2 are SGHVS and FQNEAQ. Losses at the gene ends were 5 bases for V and 6 bases for J; bases not matched to a gene: 15. This CDR3 comprises 17 residues. The CDR3 DNA follows: TGTGCCAGCAGCCAAACGGGACAGACGCTAACGGATGAAAAACTGTTTTTT. Its translation: CASSQTGQTLTDEKLFF.

The chain joins TRBV28 to TRBJ2-7, with D perhaps matching TRBD2 (6 bases). Trimming removed 4 bases at V and 3 bases at J, with 19 bases between. The germline V gene has CDR1 MDHEN and CDR2 SYDVKM. This CDR3 spans 16 amino acids. The CDR3 coding sequence is TGTGCCAGCAGTTATGACCTACGCGGGGCGGGCTACGAGCAGTACTTC. Its protein is CASSYDLRGAGYEQYF.

This rearrangement joins TRBV14 to TRBJ2-7, with D tentatively TRBD2 (6 bases). Trimming took 3 bases from V and 2 from J, leaving 17 bases between them. There are 16 residues in the CDR3. Germline CDR1 SGHDN, CDR2 FVKESK. CDR3 coding DNA: TGTGCCAGCAGCCACCTCCTAATAGCGGAACCCTACGAGCAGTACTTC. Encoded protein: CASSHLLIAEPYEQYF.

A single count supports this clone. V usage is TRBV28 and J usage is TRBJ2-2; D perhaps matches TRBD1 (6 bases). Germline V gene sequence: CDR1 MDHEN, CDR2 SYDVKM. This CDR3 spans 16 amino acids. With 5 bases removed from V and 6 bases from J, the gap between germline ends came to 19 bases. The CDR3 sequence: CASSPVGTPRSGELFF. The CDR3 DNA reads as TGTGCCAGCAGTCCCGTAGGGACACCTCGGTCCGGGGAGCTGTTTTTT. Using reference TRBV28 and TRBJ2-2 for the parts outside the CDR3, the full variable domain is DVKVTQSSRYLVKRTGEKVFLECVQDMDHENMFWYRQDPGLGLRLIYFSYDVKMKEKGDIPEGYSVSREKKERFSLILESASTNQTSMYLCASSPVGTPRSGELFFGEGSRLTVL.

Here the CDR3 reads CASSPGTSGRGGELFF. Written as DNA, the CDR3 is TGTGCCAGCAGCCCTGGGACTAGCGGGAGGGGCGGGGAGCTGTTTTTT. The chain combines TRBV7-6 with TRBJ2-2; 16 bases are shared with TRBD2. Germline CDR1 SGHVS, CDR2 FNYEAQ. V lost 5 bases, J lost 7 bases, and 4 bases stayed unmatched. The CDR3 is made up of 16 amino acids.

The rearrangement joins TRBV4-1 to TRBJ2-5, with D unclear. Per the germline V gene, CDR1 is MGHRA and CDR2 is YSYEKL. Trimming took off 0 bases at V and 5 bases at J, with 7 bases between the two ends. This CDR3 is built from 13 residues. DNA of the CDR3: TGCGCCAGCAGCCAAGAGTGGATGGAGACCCAGTACTTC. It specifies CASSQEWMETQYF.

This clone appeared once. The chain recombines TRBV4-3 with TRBJ2-5, with a tentative D call TRBD2 (5 bases). Trimming took 4 bases from V and 2 from J, leaving 14 bases between them. Germline V lookup: CDR1 LGHNA, CDR2 YSLEER. This CDR3 spans 15 amino acids. This CDR3 reads CASSPGWRVQETQYF. CDR3 coding DNA: TGCGCCAGCAGCCCCGGATGGCGGGTACAAGAGACCCAGTACTTC.

This rearrangement joins TRBV7-9 to TRBJ1-4, with 9 bases identical to TRBD1. Germline V gives CDR1 SEHNR, CDR2 FQNEAQ (reference sequence). With V trimmed by 4 bases and J by 7 bases, 7 bases remained unmatched. The CDR3 is made up of 15 amino acids. The CDR3 nucleotides read TGTGCCAGCAGCTCTCCAGGGACAGGGCTTGAAAAACTGTTTTTT. Residues: CASSSPGTGLEKLFF.

This chain uses TRBV19 with TRBJ1-1, with TRBD1 matching over 8 bases. CDR1 LNHDA and CDR2 SQIVND come from the germline V gene (reference sequence). V lost 4 bases, J lost 1 base, and 2 bases stayed unmatched. The CDR3 consists of 14 residues. CDR3 protein: CASSTGTGNTEAFF. Here the CDR3 DNA reads TGTGCCAGTAGTACCGGGACAGGGAACACTGAAGCTTTCTTT.

The J gene is TRBJ2-7, the V gene TRBV19; D possibly corresponds to TRBD2 (6 bases). The germline V and J ends were trimmed by 5 bases and 2 bases, with 13 bases remaining between them. Germline-derived CDR1 and CDR2 are LNHDA and SQIVND (reference sequence). The CDR3 runs to 14 residues. This CDR3 reads CASSGGTGAYEQYF. CDR3 bases: TGTGCCAGTAGTGGCGGGACGGGTGCCTACGAGCAGTACTTC. Based on the CDR3 plus reference TRBV19 and TRBJ2-7, the full variable domain is DGGITQSPKYLFRKEGQNVTLSCEQNLNHDAMYWYRQDPGQGLRLIYYSQIVNDFQKGDIAEGYSVSREKKESFPLTVTSAQKNPTAFYLCASSGGTGAYEQYFGPGTRLTVT.

Concerning this clone itself: The same CDR3 is also encoded by other DNA sequences in this sample. This chain links TRBV4-1 with TRBJ2-1; no definite D call. Germline V gene lookup returns CDR1 MGHRA and CDR2 YSYEKL. CDR3 length equals 15 residues. Deletions cut 1 base from V and 0 bases from J, with 7 bases between. The CDR3 region is CASSQAVSSYNEQFF. CDR3 DNA sequence: TGCGCCAGCAGCCAAGCAGTTAGCTCCTACAATGAGCAGTTCTTC.

This chain connects TRBV11-3 to TRBJ2-7; 9 bases map to TRBD2. Germline CDR1 is SGHNT and CDR2 is YENEEA. This CDR3 has 15 amino acids. The trim removed 3 bases at V and 0 bases at J, leaving 3 bases unmatched. The CDR3 DNA follows: TGTGCCAGCAGCTTCTCTAGCGGGAACTCCTACGAGCAGTACTTC. It specifies CASSFSSGNSYEQYF.

The gene calls are TRBV7-6 and TRBJ1-1; TRBD1 matches at 9 bases. V dropped 5 bases and J dropped 1; count of bases not matched to a gene: 11. This CDR3 region has 17 residues. Germline values: CDR1 SGHVS, CDR2 FNYEAQ. CDR3 protein: CASSPVPGQGPNTEAFF. The CDR3 DNA follows: TGTGCCAGCAGCCCAGTCCCGGGACAGGGCCCGAACACTGAAGCTTTCTTT.

V usage is TRBV7-6 and J usage is TRBJ2-1; TRBD1 matches 9 bases. The germline CDR1 and CDR2 sequences are SGHVS and FNYEAQ. V lost 6 bases to trimming and J lost 5 bases; unmatched junction nucleotides: 5. This CDR3 comprises 14 residues. The CDR3, as DNA: TGTGCCAGCAGTACCGGGACAGGGAACAATGAGCAGTTCTTC. This translates into CASSTGTGNNEQFF.

V is TRBV7-2 and J is TRBJ2-1; possible D gene TRBD2, 5 bases. The V and J ends lost 3 bases and 9 bases respectively, with 9 bases between them. Germline V CDR1 and CDR2: SGHTA, FQGNSA. The CDR3 covers 12 residues. CDR3 loop: CASSFGGGEQFF. The CDR3 DNA is TGTGCCAGCAGCTTCGGAGGAGGTGAGCAGTTCTTC.

As to this clone: This sample also contains other DNA sequences that code for the same CDR3. The chain is built from TRBV27 and TRBJ2-7; D perhaps matches TRBD1 (6 bases). V was cut by 6 bases and J by 3 bases, with 9 bases left in between. CDR1 is MNHEY and CDR2 is SMNVEV in the germline V gene (reference sequence). The CDR3 spans 12 residues. CDR3 bases: TGTGCCAGCAGCCGAGGGGGCTACGAGCAGTACTTC. Protein sequence: CASSRGGYEQYF.

This chain uses TRBV9 with TRBJ2-2; D uncertain. CDR1 and CDR2 (germline): SGDLS, YYNGEE. There are 14 residues in the CDR3. V lost 0 bases and J lost 3, with 6 bases in between. Here the CDR3 reads CASSVALYTGELFF. In DNA form, the CDR3 reads TGTGCCAGCAGCGTAGCTTTGTACACCGGGGAGCTGTTTTTT.

The chain recombines TRBV27 with TRBJ2-7; either TRBD1 or TRBD2 may supply D (6 bases each). Trimming removed 5 bases at V and 2 bases at J, with 16 bases between. The CDR3 covers 15 residues. Germline assignment: CDR1 MNHEY and CDR2 SMNVEV (reference sequence). Here the CDR3 DNA reads TGTGCCAGCAGTCCCTCCATGGGGGGCGCCTACGAGCAGTACTTC. Translation gives CASSPSMGGAYEQYF.

This clone came up once. The chain joins TRBV10-3 to TRBJ2-5; D not certain. There are 12 residues in the CDR3. Germline CDR1 is ENHRY and CDR2 is SYGVKD. V was shortened by 0 bases and J by 5 bases, with 4 bases between the two germline ends. The DNA of the CDR3 is TGTGCCATCAGTGAGTCTTTTGAGACCCAGTACTTC. Translating it yields CAISESFETQYF.

A note on this clone: The same CDR3 also results from other DNA sequences found in this sample. The genes are TRBV29-1 and TRBJ2-7; TRBD1 might be the D (6 bases). The CDR3 totals 12 residues. The V end lost 3 bases, the J end lost 3 bases, and 9 bases lay between the germline ends. Germline lookup yields CDR1 SQVTM and CDR2 ANQGSEA. For the CDR3, the DNA is TGCAGCGTTGAGGGACAAGACTACGAGCAGTACTTC. Protein sequence: CSVEGQDYEQYF.

The chain has TRBV5-1 and TRBJ2-7; 9 bases fit TRBD1. J was trimmed by 6 bases and V by 0 bases; bases with no gene match: 7. This CDR3 region has 15 residues. Germline V CDR1 and CDR2: SGHRS, YFSETQ. CDR3 nucleotide sequence: TGCGCCAGCAGCTTGGGAGGGACAGGGTTCACCGAGCAGTACTTC. Protein sequence: CASSLGGTGFTEQYF.

The chain has TRBV10-3 and TRBJ2-5, with unresolved D. The CDR3 length is 14 residues. V was trimmed by 2 bases and J by 2 bases, leaving 9 bases between them. CDR1 and CDR2 (germline): ENHRY, SYGVKD. The CDR3 protein is CAISEGPQQETQYF. Written as DNA, the CDR3 is TGTGCCATCAGTGAGGGGCCGCAGCAAGAGACCCAGTACTTC.

The chain has TRBV14 and TRBJ2-1; D not resolved. Germline CDR1 is SGHDN and CDR2 is FVKESK. This CDR3 spans 16 amino acids. Trimming shortened V by 0 bases and J by 2 bases, and 11 bases separated the two germline ends. The CDR3 nucleotides are TGTGCCAGCAGCCAAGATCAGGCGTTCCCCTACAATGAGCAGTTCTTC. It codes for CASSQDQAFPYNEQFF. The whole variable domain, filled in from reference TRBV14 and TRBJ2-1, reads EAGVTQFPSHSVIEKGQTVTLRCDPISGHDNLYWYRRVMGKEIKFLLHFVKESKQDESGMPNNRFLAERTGGTYSTLKVQPAELEDSGVYFCASSQDQAFPYNEQFFGPGTRLTVL.

This clone was counted a single time. The genes are TRBV27 and TRBJ2-7; D is uncertain. The ends were cut back, 3 bases at V and 2 bases at J, with 23 bases in the middle. The germline V gene encodes CDR1 MNHEY and CDR2 SMNVEV (reference sequence). CDR3 length: 18 residues. The CDR3 DNA reads as TGTGCCAGCAGTTTTGCCCCCCCTGGAGATCTTGGTACCTACGAGCAGTACTTC. Protein: CASSFAPPGDLGTYEQYF.

This chain joins TRBV28 and TRBJ2-3, with 7 bases identical to TRBD2. V gave up 7 bases and J gave up 2 bases; unmatched junction bases: 12. This CDR3 is built from 16 residues. The germline CDR1 and CDR2 sequences are MDHEN and SYDVKM. The CDR3 loop reads CASTSPRTRSTDTQYF. The CDR3 region has the DNA TGTGCCAGCACCTCCCCCCGGACTAGATCCACAGATACGCAGTATTTT.

The rearrangement uses TRBV5-5 and TRBJ2-7; D gene uncertain. Germline CDR1 reads SGHKS; CDR2 reads YYEKEE (reference sequence). The CDR3 extends over 15 amino acids. V lost 0 bases and J 3 bases, leaving 13 bases between the germline ends. The CDR3 region is CASSLAGLDDYEQYF. DNA for the CDR3: TGTGCCAGCAGCTTGGCCGGGCTCGACGACTACGAGCAGTACTTC.

This clone has only one observation. V usage is TRBV6-5 and J usage is TRBJ1-1, with D hard to call. V was trimmed by 0 bases and J by 8 bases, leaving 10 bases between them. CDR1 and CDR2 (germline): MNHEY, SVGAGI. This CDR3 is 13 amino acids long. The CDR3 region has the DNA TGTGCCAGCAGTTACTCGAGAGGCGCAGAAGCTTTCTTT. It yields the protein CASSYSRGAEAFF.

Note on this clone: Other DNA sequences of this sample code for an identical CDR3. This chain joins TRBV19 and TRBJ2-2; perhaps TRBD1 as D (5 bases). This CDR3 has 13 residues. Germline CDR1 reads LNHDA; CDR2 reads SQIVND (reference sequence). Trimming removed 3 bases from V and 8 bases from J, with 10 bases in between. The CDR3 coding sequence is TGTGCCAGTAGTATTTCTGGGGCTGGGGAGCTGTTTTTT. Protein: CASSISGAGELFF.

The chain carries TRBV6-1 and TRBJ1-5, with a weak D call TRBD1 (5 bases). The V end lost 8 bases, the J end lost 4 bases, and 12 bases lay between the germline ends. Germline CDR1 is MNHNS and CDR2 is SASEGT. The CDR3 has 13 amino acids. The chain's CDR3 is CASEVTVNQPQHF. Here the CDR3 DNA reads TGTGCCAGCGAAGTGACAGTTAATCAGCCCCAGCATTTT.

This rearrangement joins TRBV5-1 to TRBJ2-2; D gene ambiguous. The CDR3 is made up of 14 amino acids. V lost 0 bases, J lost 6 bases, and 9 bases lay in between. Germline V gene lookup returns CDR1 SGHRS and CDR2 YFSETQ. The CDR3 coding sequence is TGCGCCAGCAGCTTGGATCGGTTCTCCGGGGAGCTGTTTTTT. As protein: CASSLDRFSGELFF. The full variable domain, with the rest looked up from reference TRBV5-1 and TRBJ2-2, is KAGVTQTPRYLIKTRGQQVTLSCSPISGHRSVSWYQQTPGQGLQFLFEYFSETQRNKGNFPGRFSGRQFSNSRSEMNVSTLELGDSALYLCASSLDRFSGELFFGEGSRLTVL.

This chain links TRBV10-3 with TRBJ2-7, with D perhaps TRBD1 (6 bases). CDR3 size: 16 residues. Deletions cut 6 bases from V and 2 bases from J, with 20 bases between. Per the germline V gene, CDR1 is ENHRY and CDR2 is SYGVKD. The CDR3 DNA reads as TGTGCCATCAGCCAAGAGCCCGAGGGGGAAGCCTACGAGCAGTACTTC. Encoded protein: CAISQEPEGEAYEQYF.

The rearrangement uses TRBV27 and TRBJ1-5; D ambiguous. The V end lost 7 bases, the J end lost 4 bases, and 14 bases lay between the germline ends. Germline V lookup: CDR1 MNHEY, CDR2 SMNVEV (reference sequence). This CDR3 comprises 14 residues. The chain's CDR3 is CASNMGGGNQPQHF. The DNA of the CDR3 is TGTGCCAGCAATATGGGAGGTGGGAATCAGCCCCAGCATTTT.